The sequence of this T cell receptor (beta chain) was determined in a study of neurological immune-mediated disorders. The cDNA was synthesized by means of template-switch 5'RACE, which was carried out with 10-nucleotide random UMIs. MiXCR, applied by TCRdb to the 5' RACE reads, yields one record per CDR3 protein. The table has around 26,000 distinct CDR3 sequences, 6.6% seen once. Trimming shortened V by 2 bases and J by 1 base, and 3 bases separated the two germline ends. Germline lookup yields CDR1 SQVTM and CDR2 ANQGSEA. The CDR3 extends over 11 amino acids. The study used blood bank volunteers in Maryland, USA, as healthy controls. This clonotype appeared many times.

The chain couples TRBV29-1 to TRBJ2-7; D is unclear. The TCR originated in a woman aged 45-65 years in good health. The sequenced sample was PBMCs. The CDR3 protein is CSVERSYEQYF. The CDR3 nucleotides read TGCAGCGTTGAACGTTCCTACGAGCAGTACTTC.